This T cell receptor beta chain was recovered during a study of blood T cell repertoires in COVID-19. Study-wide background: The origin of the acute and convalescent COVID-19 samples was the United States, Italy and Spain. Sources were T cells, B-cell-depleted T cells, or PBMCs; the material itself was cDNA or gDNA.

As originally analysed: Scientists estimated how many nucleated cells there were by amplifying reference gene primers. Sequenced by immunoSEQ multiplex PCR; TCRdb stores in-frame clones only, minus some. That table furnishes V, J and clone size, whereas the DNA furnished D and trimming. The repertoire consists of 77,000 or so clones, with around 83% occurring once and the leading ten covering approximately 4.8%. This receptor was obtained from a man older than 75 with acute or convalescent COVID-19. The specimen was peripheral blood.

CDR3 DNA: TGCGCCAGCAGCCAAGTCGGAGAGGATGGCTACACCTTC. This codes for CASSQVGEDGYTF. The gene calls are TRBV4-1 and TRBJ1-2; no reliable D call. CDR1 is MGHRA, CDR2 YSYEKL, per germline. The length of the CDR3 is 13 residues. V was trimmed by 1 base and J by 6 bases, leaving 9 bases between them.